This TCR beta chain was obtained from a study of neurological immune-mediated disorders. Study outcomes and limitations: None of the CDR3 amino acid sequences of expanded clones were shared across subjects, and this suggested private repertoires in all groups.

This clonotype has at least ten counts. Its antigen remains unknown. Unsorted libraries came from 2 million PBMCs stored at -80 °C. V dropped 0 bases and J dropped 0 bases, with 12 bases sitting between them. This CDR3 is built from 17 residues. Germline loops: CDR1 SGHTA, CDR2 FQGNSA. The authors produced cDNA by 5'RACE using 10-nucleotide random UMIs. Over 170 million TCR-beta sequences (from 15-18 subjects) were yielded by each sequencing run. MiXCR, run by TCRdb on the 5' RACE reads, gives a single entry per CDR3 protein. The sample has about 30,000 distinct CDR3 sequences; 9.5% to 13% are singletons.

The source of this sequence is a woman in her sixties in good health. The sequencing input was PBMCs. The chain recombines TRBV7-2 with TRBJ2-1, with D tentatively TRBD2 (6 bases). CDR3 in amino acids: CASSLALAVSSYNEQFF. CDR3 in DNA: TGTGCCAGCAGCTTAGCTTTAGCGGTGAGCTCCTACAATGAGCAGTTCTTC.